A single sample gave rise to the 17 T cell receptor beta chains below, sequenced in a study of T cell responses to AZD1222 COVID-19 vaccine (dated by TCRdb to 2020 to 2023). The time point label corresponds to: baseline before first vaccination. Library generation was performed with the immunoSEQ multiplex PCR assay. The immuneACCESS repertoire file appears here via TCRdb, limited to in-frame rearrangements. These files lack a portion of the clones; in checked studies, under half of the deficit traces to unresolved V genes, and the cause of the others is not known. In all, the sample holds 100,000 to 150,000 clones, and around 87% of those were seen once. Less than 11% of the sample lies in the top ten. The material was peripheral blood, obtained on day 0 of AZD1222 vaccination. These receptors all stem from an adult in good health.

V gene TRBV5-4 combines with J gene TRBJ2-1; TRBD1 matches at 7 bases. Germline CDR1 reads SGHNT; CDR2 reads YYREEE (reference sequence). J gave up 8 bases and V 2 bases, and 7 bases lay outside the gene matches. This CDR3 spans 14 amino acids. This CDR3 reads CASSFVGGWDEQFF. The CDR3 DNA follows: TGTGCCAGCAGCTTCGTAGGGGGCTGGGATGAGCAGTTCTTC.

The chain combines TRBV7-6 with TRBJ2-1; D is undetermined. The V end lost 1 base, the J end lost 7 bases, and 5 bases lay between the germline ends. The CDR3 runs to 12 residues. Per germline, CDR1 SGHVS and CDR2 FNYEAQ. Here the CDR3 reads CASSLGKNEQFF. The CDR3 region has the DNA TGTGCCAGCAGCTTAGGTAAAAATGAGCAGTTCTTC.

The chain combines TRBV15 with TRBJ1-1; 7 bases line up with TRBD1. V was clipped by 1 base and J by 3 bases; unmatched bases: 8. The CDR3 loop spans 16 amino acids. Looked up from germline, CDR1 is LNHNV and CDR2 is YYDKDF (reference sequence). The CDR3 sequence: CATSRGTGAAYTEAFF. The DNA of the CDR3 is TGTGCCACCAGCAGAGGAACAGGGGCGGCGTACACTGAAGCTTTCTTT.

V usage is TRBV18 and J usage is TRBJ1-2; D not resolved. Germline V gene lookup returns CDR1 KGHSH and CDR2 LQKENI. V lost 0 bases to trimming and J lost 1 base, with 3 bases between them. The CDR3 consists of 13 residues. The CDR3 spells CASSPPINYGYTF. As DNA, the CDR3 is TGTGCCAGCTCACCACCCATTAACTATGGCTACACCTTC.

V is TRBV7-3 and J is TRBJ2-3; D remains ambiguous. This CDR3 contains 12 residues. V was trimmed by 3 bases and J by 9 bases, leaving 10 bases between them. Germline V gene lookup returns CDR1 SGHTA and CDR2 FQGTGA. CDR3: CASSFLEGTQYF. The CDR3 DNA sequence: TGTGCCAGCAGCTTCCTCGAAGGGACGCAGTATTTT.

This chain links TRBV20-1 with TRBJ2-3; TRBD1 aligns across 8 bases. The CDR3 is made up of 15 amino acids. Germline CDR1 and CDR2: DFQATT and SNEGSKA (reference sequence). The V segment lost 3 bases and the J segment 1 base; nucleotides outside the gene matches: 6. CDR3 sequence reads: CSASPGQGRTDTQYF. The CDR3 DNA sequence: TGCAGTGCTAGTCCCGGACAGGGCCGCACAGATACGCAGTATTTT.

The V call is TRBV18, the J call TRBJ1-2, with no clear D. Germline V gene sequence: CDR1 KGHSH, CDR2 LQKENI. Trimming shortened V by 6 bases and J by 8 bases, and 19 bases separated the two germline ends. This CDR3 has 14 residues. The CDR3 region is CASSLYVAAEGYTF. The CDR3 nucleotides read TGTGCCAGCTCGCTCTATGTGGCCGCGGAGGGCTACACCTTC. The full variable domain, rest sourced from reference TRBV18 and TRBJ1-2, is NAGVMQNPRHLVRRRGQEARLRCSPMKGHSHVYWYRQLPEEGLKFMVYLQKENIIDESGMPKERFSAEFPKEGPSILRIQQVVRGDSAAYFCASSLYVAAEGYTFGSGTRLTVV.

This chain uses TRBV7-8 with TRBJ2-7; a weak D match, TRBD1 (5 bases). V was pared by 1 base and J by 7 bases, with 17 bases between. The CDR3 extends over 15 amino acids. In germline, CDR1 is SGHVS, CDR2 FQNEAQ. CDR3 bases: TGTGCCAGCAGCTTAGTCACTCGGACATCTGGGGAGCAGTACTTC. Protein: CASSLVTRTSGEQYF. Together with reference TRBV7-8 and TRBJ2-7, the CDR3 gives the full variable domain: GAGVSQSPRYKVAKRGQDVALRCDPISGHVSLFWYQQALGQGPEFLTYFQNEAQLDKSGLPSDRFFAERPEGSVSTLKIQRTQQEDSAVYLCASSLVTRTSGEQYFGPGTRLTVT.

This rearrangement joins TRBV5-1 to TRBJ1-1, with unresolved D. CDR1 and CDR2 (germline): SGHRS, YFSETQ. The V gene lost 0 bases and the J gene lost 4 bases, with 10 bases spanning the gap. The CDR3 loop spans 14 amino acids. CDR3 sequence reads: CASSLAVETTEAFF. In DNA, the CDR3 is TGCGCCAGCAGCTTGGCCGTGGAGACCACTGAAGCTTTCTTT.

The V and J genes are TRBV3-1 (or the pseudogene TRBV3-2) and TRBJ2-3; the match to TRBD2 covers 9 bases. Per germline, CDR1 LGHDT and CDR2 YNNKEL (reference sequence). V dropped 1 base and J dropped 2; count of bases not matched to a gene: 4. The CDR3 has 16 amino acids. The CDR3, as DNA: TGTGCCAGCAGCCAAGTGGCGGGAGGGGACACAGATACGCAGTATTTT. This translates into CASSQVAGGDTDTQYF.

This chain joins TRBV7-9 and TRBJ1-3; 8 nucleotides line up with TRBD1. This CDR3 region has 13 residues. The V segment lost 1 base and the J segment 7 bases; nucleotides outside the gene matches: 0. Germline V gene sequence: CDR1 SEHNR, CDR2 FQNEAQ (reference sequence). CDR3 sequence: CASSLDRGNTIYF. CDR3 DNA sequence: TGTGCCAGCAGCTTAGACAGGGGGAACACCATATATTTT. The variable domain in full, with the rest retrieved from reference TRBV7-9 and TRBJ1-3, is DTGVSQNPRHKITKRGQNVTFRCDPISEHNRLYWYRQTLGQGPEFLTYFQNEAQLEKSRLLSDRFSAERPKGSFSTLEIQRTEQGDSAMYLCASSLDRGNTIYFGEGSWLTVV.

The chain links TRBV24-1 to TRBJ2-7; 7 bases agree with TRBD1. The CDR3 extends over 14 amino acids. Trimming cost V 3 bases and J 6 bases; bases outside gene matches: 7. Germline assignment: CDR1 KGHDR and CDR2 SFDVKD. CDR3 loop: CATSDRDRSTEQYF. The CDR3 DNA follows: TGTGCCACCAGTGATAGGGACAGATCCACCGAGCAGTACTTC.

Here the CDR3 reads CASSRSLQETQYF. In DNA form, the CDR3 reads TGTGCCAGCAGCCGGAGCCTTCAGGAGACCCAGTACTTC. The chain carries TRBV7-3 and TRBJ2-5, with D unclear. The V end lost 5 bases, the J end lost 5 bases, and 12 bases lay between the germline ends. CDR1 and CDR2 (germline): SGHTA, FQGTGA. CDR3 length equals 13 residues.

This chain joins TRBV5-4 and TRBJ1-5; 8 bases are shared with TRBD1. The CDR3 sequence is 16 residues long. The ends lost 1 base at V and 5 bases at J; junction bases unmatched: 8. Per germline, CDR1 SGHNT and CDR2 YYREEE (reference sequence). The CDR3 is CASSLPPGQDYQPQHF. CDR3 DNA sequence: TGTGCCAGCAGCTTGCCTCCGGGACAGGATTATCAGCCCCAGCATTTT.

The chain has TRBV5-6 and TRBJ2-7, with 13 nucleotides matching TRBD2. The CDR3 totals 15 residues. Losses at the gene ends were 0 bases for V and 5 bases for J; bases not matched to a gene: 2. Germline V gives CDR1 SGHDT, CDR2 YYEEEE. The DNA for the CDR3 is TGTGCCAGCAGCTTGGGACTAGCGGGGGGAGACGAGCAGTACTTC. This codes for CASSLGLAGGDEQYF.

The chain employs TRBV11-2 and TRBJ1-2; maybe TRBD1 (5 bases). Germline lookup yields CDR1 SGHAT and CDR2 FQNNGV. Trimming cost V 3 bases and J 7 bases, with 12 bases left between them. This CDR3 region has 13 residues. Here the CDR3 reads CASSFDSGVGYTF. Here the CDR3 DNA reads TGTGCCAGCAGCTTTGACAGCGGCGTTGGCTACACCTTC.

This clone showed up just once. The chain uses TRBV6-6 and TRBJ1-1, with D maybe TRBD1 (5 bases). Germline CDR1 MNHNY, CDR2 SVGAGI (reference sequence). Trimming removed 2 bases at V and 1 base at J, with 8 bases between. The CDR3 contains 14 residues. CDR3 sequence (DNA): TGTGCCAGCAGTTACACCAGGGCGAACACTGAAGCTTTCTTT. Its translation is CASSYTRANTEAFF.